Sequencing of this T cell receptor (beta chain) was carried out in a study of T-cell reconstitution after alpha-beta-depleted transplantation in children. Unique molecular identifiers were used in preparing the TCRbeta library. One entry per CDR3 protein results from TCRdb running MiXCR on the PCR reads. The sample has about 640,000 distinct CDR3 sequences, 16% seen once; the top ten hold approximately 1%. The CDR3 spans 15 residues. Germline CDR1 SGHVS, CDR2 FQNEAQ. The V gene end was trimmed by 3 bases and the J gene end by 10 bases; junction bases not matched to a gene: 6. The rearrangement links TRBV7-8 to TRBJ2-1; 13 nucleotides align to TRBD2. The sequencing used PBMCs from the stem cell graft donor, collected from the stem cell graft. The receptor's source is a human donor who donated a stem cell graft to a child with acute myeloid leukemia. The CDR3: CASSFRLAGGQEQFF. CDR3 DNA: TGTGCCAGCAGCTTTCGACTAGCGGGGGGTCAAGAGCAGTTCTTC. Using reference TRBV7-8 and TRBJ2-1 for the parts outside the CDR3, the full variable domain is GAGVSQSPRYKVAKRGQDVALRCDPISGHVSLFWYQQALGQGPEFLTYFQNEAQLDKSGLPSDRFFAERPEGSVSTLKIQRTQQEDSAVYLCASSFRLAGGQEQFFGPGTRLTVL.